Detailed here is one TCR beta chain. Combining a sample-barcoded 5' primer with a J-beta primer mix, a second PCR ran for roughly 6 to 12 cycles. Each CDR3 protein gets one entry after TCRdb re-called the 5' RACE reads with MiXCR. The profile covers 800,000 to 950,000 distinct CDR3 sequences, with roughly 40% appearing a single time and 13% taken by the ten largest. Donor samples were obtained from healthy Caucasian individuals from Russia, aged about 6 to 90. V shed 6 bases and J shed 5 bases, with 17 bases lying between them. The germline CDR1 and CDR2 sequences are DFQATT and SNEGSKA (reference sequence). The CDR3 contains 14 residues. This sample was included in a study of blood T cells in healthy people across ages.

The V call is TRBV20-1, the J call TRBJ1-5; TRBD1 might be the D (6 bases). Sequencing was done on a sample of blood. This clonotype originated in a man aged 18 to 35 in good health. The DNA for the CDR3 is TGCAGTGCCACAGACAGGCCCCAGGATCAGCCCCAGCATTTT. Protein: CSATDRPQDQPQHF.